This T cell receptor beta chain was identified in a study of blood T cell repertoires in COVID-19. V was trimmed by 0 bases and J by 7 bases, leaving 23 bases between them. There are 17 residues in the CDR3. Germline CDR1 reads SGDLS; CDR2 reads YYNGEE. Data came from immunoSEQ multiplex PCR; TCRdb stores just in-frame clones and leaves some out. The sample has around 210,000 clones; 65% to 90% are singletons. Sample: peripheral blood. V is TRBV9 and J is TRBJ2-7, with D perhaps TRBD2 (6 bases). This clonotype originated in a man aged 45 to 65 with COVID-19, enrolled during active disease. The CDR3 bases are TGTGCCAGCAGCGTAGGGTTGGAGGGCGGAGCCAGGGAGGAGCAGTACTTC. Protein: CASSVGLEGGAREEQYF.